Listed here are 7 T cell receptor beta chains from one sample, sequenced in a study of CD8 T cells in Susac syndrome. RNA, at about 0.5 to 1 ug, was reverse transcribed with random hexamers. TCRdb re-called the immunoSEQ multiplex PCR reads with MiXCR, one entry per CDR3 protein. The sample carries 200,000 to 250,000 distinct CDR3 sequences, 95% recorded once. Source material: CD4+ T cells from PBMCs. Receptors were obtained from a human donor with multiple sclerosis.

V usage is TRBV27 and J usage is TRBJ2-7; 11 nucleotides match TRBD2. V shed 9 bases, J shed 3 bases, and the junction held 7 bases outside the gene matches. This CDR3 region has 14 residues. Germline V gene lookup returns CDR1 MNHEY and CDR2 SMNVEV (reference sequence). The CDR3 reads CASCRTSGYYEQYF. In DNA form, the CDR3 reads TGTGCCAGTTGCCGGACTAGCGGGTACTACGAGCAGTACTTC.

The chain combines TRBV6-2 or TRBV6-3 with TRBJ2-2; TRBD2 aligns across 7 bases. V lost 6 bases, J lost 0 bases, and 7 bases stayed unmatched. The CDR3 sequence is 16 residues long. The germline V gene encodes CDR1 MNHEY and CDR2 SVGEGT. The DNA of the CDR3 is TGTGCCAGCAGCCAACTAGGACTAGCGAACACCGGGGAGCTGTTTTTT. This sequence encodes CASSQLGLANTGELFF.

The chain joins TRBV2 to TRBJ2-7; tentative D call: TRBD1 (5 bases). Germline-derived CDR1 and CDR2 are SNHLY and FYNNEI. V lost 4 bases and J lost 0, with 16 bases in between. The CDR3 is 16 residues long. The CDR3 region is CASSGVSDTLSYEQYF. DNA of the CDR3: TGTGCCAGCAGTGGAGTGTCGGACACGCTCTCCTACGAGCAGTACTTC.

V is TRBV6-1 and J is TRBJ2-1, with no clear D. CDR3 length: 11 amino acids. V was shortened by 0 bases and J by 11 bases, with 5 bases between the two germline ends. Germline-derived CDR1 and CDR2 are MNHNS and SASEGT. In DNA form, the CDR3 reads TGTGCCAGCAGTGAAGCGCCAAAGCAGTTCTTC. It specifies CASSEAPKQFF.

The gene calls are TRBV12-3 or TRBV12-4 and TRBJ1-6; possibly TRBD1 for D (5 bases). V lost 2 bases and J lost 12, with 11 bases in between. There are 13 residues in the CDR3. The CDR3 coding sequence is TGTGCCAGCAGTTTAAGTGACAGTCTACCCCTCCACTTT. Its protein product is CASSLSDSLPLHF.

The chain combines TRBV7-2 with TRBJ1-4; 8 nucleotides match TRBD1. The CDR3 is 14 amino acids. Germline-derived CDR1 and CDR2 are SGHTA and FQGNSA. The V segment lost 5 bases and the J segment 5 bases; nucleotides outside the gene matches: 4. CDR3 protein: CASSLTGANEKLFF. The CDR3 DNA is TGTGCCAGCAGCCTGACAGGGGCGAATGAAAAACTGTTTTTT.

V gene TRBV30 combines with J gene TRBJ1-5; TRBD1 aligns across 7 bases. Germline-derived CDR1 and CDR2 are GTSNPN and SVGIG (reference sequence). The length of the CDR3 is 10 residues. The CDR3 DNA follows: TGTGCTTCAGGGGGTCGGCCCCAGCATTTT. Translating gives CASGGRPQHF.